Each of the 27 T cell receptor beta chains below was sequenced from the same sample in a study of blood T cell repertoires in COVID-19. Assay used: immunoSEQ multiplex PCR; TCRdb lists only in-frame clones, some missing. The sample consists of more than 350,000 clones, around 92% of them appearing once. Sequencing used peripheral blood. The receptors shown here come from a woman aged 25 to 39 with COVID-19, enrolled during active disease.

The chain combines TRBV28 with TRBJ2-1; D is uncertain. This CDR3 is built from 11 residues. V lost 5 bases and J lost 6, with 5 bases in between. CDR1 and CDR2 (germline): MDHEN, SYDVKM. CDR3 DNA sequence: TGTGCCAGCAGTCCCGGCAATGAGCAGTTCTTC. This codes for CASSPGNEQFF.

The chain carries TRBV11-3 and TRBJ1-2; 8 bases map to TRBD1. The CDR3 sequence is 15 residues long. CDR1 is SGHNT, CDR2 YENEEA, per germline. The junction had 5 bases not matched to a gene; V was cut back by 0 bases and J by 5 bases. CDR3 region: CASSLDRGQEYGYTF. The CDR3 nucleotides are TGTGCCAGCAGCTTAGACAGGGGGCAAGAATATGGCTACACCTTC. Supplemented by reference TRBV11-3 and TRBJ1-2, the full variable domain reads EAGVVQSPRYKIIEKKQPVAFWCNPISGHNTLYWYLQNLGQGPELLIRYENEEAVDDSQLPKDRFSAERLKGVDSTLKIQPAELGDSAVYLCASSLDRGQEYGYTFGSGTRLTVV.

The chain carries TRBV18 and TRBJ2-7; perhaps TRBD1 as D (6 bases). CDR1 is KGHSH, CDR2 LQKENI, per germline. V was clipped by 3 bases and J by 0 bases, with 12 bases between them. The CDR3 sequence is 15 residues long. For the CDR3, the DNA is TGTGCCAGCTCACCTAAGGACAGTAGCTCCTACGAGCAGTACTTC. Protein sequence: CASSPKDSSSYEQYF.

The V gene is TRBV12-3 or TRBV12-4, the J gene TRBJ2-2, with D unclear. This CDR3 region has 11 residues. V was cut by 5 bases and J by 7 bases, with 5 bases left in between. CDR3 residues: CASSLLGELFF. In DNA, the CDR3 is TGTGCCAGCAGTCTCCTCGGGGAGCTGTTTTTT.

The V and J genes are TRBV11-2 and TRBJ1-1; TRBD1 might be the D (6 bases). CDR1 SGHAT and CDR2 FQNNGV come from the germline V gene. V lost 1 base and J lost 1, with 13 bases in between. The CDR3 is 16 amino acids. The DNA of the CDR3 is TGTGCCAGCAGCTTAGGAGGGGGTCGAGGGAACACTGAAGCTTTCTTT. It specifies CASSLGGGRGNTEAFF.

This chain links TRBV6-5 with TRBJ2-7, with 8 bases matching TRBD1. In germline, CDR1 is MNHEY, CDR2 SVGAGI. This CDR3 is built from 15 residues. The ends lost 5 bases at V and 2 bases at J; junction bases unmatched: 8. CDR3 region: CASSPRQGRTYEQYF. The CDR3 DNA reads as TGTGCCAGCAGTCCAAGACAGGGGCGCACCTACGAGCAGTACTTC.

The genes are TRBV10-1 and TRBJ1-4; D unclear. The V gene lost 3 bases and the J gene lost 0 bases, with 5 bases spanning the gap. The length of the CDR3 is 14 residues. The germline V gene has CDR1 WNHNN and CDR2 SYGVQD (reference sequence). The CDR3 DNA sequence: TGCGCCAGCAGTGACGGGACAACTAATGAAAAACTGTTTTTT. The encoded protein is CASSDGTTNEKLFF.

The chain uses TRBV18 and TRBJ2-3, with 8 bases matching TRBD2. This CDR3 contains 15 residues. The junction had 11 bases not matched to a gene; V was cut back by 3 bases and J by 9 bases. Germline V gene sequence: CDR1 KGHSH, CDR2 LQKENI. In DNA, the CDR3 is TGTGCCAGCTCACCGTCGGGACTAGGAACGTCGACGCAGTATTTT. This encodes CASSPSGLGTSTQYF.

The chain couples TRBV2 to TRBJ1-1; TRBD1 agrees at 7 bases. Germline V CDR1 and CDR2: SNHLY, FYNNEI. V shed 6 bases, J shed 0 bases, and the junction held 13 bases outside the gene matches. This CDR3 has 17 residues. The CDR3 here is CASRGDSAAGVNTEAFF. The CDR3 nucleotides read TGTGCCAGCAGAGGGGACAGCGCGGCTGGGGTGAACACTGAAGCTTTCTTT.

The chain is built from TRBV7-6 and TRBJ2-7; 12 bases are a match to TRBD1. CDR3 length: 15 amino acids. J gave up 4 bases and V 5 bases, and 6 bases lay outside the gene matches. The germline V gene encodes CDR1 SGHVS and CDR2 FNYEAQ. The DNA of the CDR3 is TGTGCCAGCAGCCGCCGGGACAGGGGGCATTACGAGCAGTACTTC. The encoded protein is CASSRRDRGHYEQYF. The whole variable domain, filled in from reference TRBV7-6 and TRBJ2-7, reads GAGVSQSPRYKVTKRGQDVALRCDPISGHVSLYWYRQALGQGPEFLTYFNYEAQQDKSGLPNDRFSAERPEGSISTLTIQRTEQRDSAMYRCASSRRDRGHYEQYFGPGTRLTVT.

The genes are TRBV7-9 and TRBJ2-7; tentatively, D is TRBD2 (5 bases). Germline lookup yields CDR1 SEHNR and CDR2 FQNEAQ (reference sequence). The V end was cut by 7 bases, the J end by 3 bases, with 25 bases between. The CDR3 loop spans 17 amino acids. The CDR3 DNA is TGTGCCAGCACTCTGGCGGGTCCGTCACCCGTTTTCTACGAGCAGTACTTC. Residues: CASTLAGPSPVFYEQYF.

The CDR3 DNA reads TGTGCCAGCAGCCTAAGGGGGACAGGGGGTCACGAGCAGTACTTC. Protein product: CASSLRGTGGHEQYF. The chain is built from TRBV11-2 and TRBJ2-7, with 11 bases fitting TRBD1. Germline loops: CDR1 SGHAT, CDR2 FQNNGV. The V gene end was trimmed by 5 bases and the J gene end by 5 bases; junction bases not matched to a gene: 8. The CDR3 extends over 15 amino acids.

This chain joins TRBV6-2 or TRBV6-3 and TRBJ1-6; D ambiguous. V lost 5 bases and J lost 10, with 12 bases in between. Germline assignment: CDR1 MNHEY and CDR2 SVGEGT. CDR3 length: 13 residues. Written as DNA, the CDR3 is TGTGCCAGCAGTACTTTTACTCCGTCACCCCTCCACTTT. This translates into CASSTFTPSPLHF.

This rearrangement joins TRBV7-8 to TRBJ2-5; 9 bases map to TRBD2. The V gene's germline CDR1 is SGHVS and CDR2 FQNEAQ. The CDR3 is made up of 17 amino acids. The V gene end was trimmed by 5 bases and the J gene end by 1 base; junction bases not matched to a gene: 11. CDR3 loop: CASSPRLAGRSQETQYF. Written as DNA, the CDR3 is TGTGCCAGCAGCCCAAGGCTAGCGGGGAGGAGCCAAGAGACCCAGTACTTC.

The rearrangement links TRBV6-5 to TRBJ2-2; the D gene is possibly TRBD2 (5 bases). The CDR3 length is 16 residues. V was shortened by 0 bases and J by 3 bases, with 11 bases between the two germline ends. Germline assignment: CDR1 MNHEY and CDR2 SVGAGI. The CDR3 loop is CASSYSKAGYTGELFF. The CDR3, as DNA: TGTGCCAGCAGTTACTCGAAGGCGGGCTACACCGGGGAGCTGTTTTTT.

The chain uses TRBV11-1 and TRBJ2-7, with D possibly being TRBD2 (5 bases). V dropped 4 bases and J dropped 6 bases, with 19 bases sitting between them. The CDR3 is 15 residues long. Germline CDR1 is SGHAT and CDR2 is FQDESV (reference sequence). CDR3 region: CASSWIADCLGEQYV. CDR3 DNA: TGTGCCAGCAGCTGGATCGCGGACTGCCTAGGCGAGCAGTACGTC.

The chain recombines TRBV4-1 with TRBJ1-1; no clear D gene. The CDR3 contains 16 residues. With 1 base removed from V and 2 bases from J, the gap between germline ends came to 14 bases. The V gene's germline CDR1 is MGHRA and CDR2 YSYEKL. The CDR3: CASSQGGPGLNTEAFF. CDR3 in DNA: TGCGCCAGCAGCCAAGGAGGGCCAGGCCTTAACACTGAAGCTTTCTTT.

The chain carries TRBV4-1 and TRBJ1-1; no firm D call. The CDR3 loop spans 15 amino acids. Germline V CDR1 and CDR2: MGHRA, YSYEKL. The V end was cut by 3 bases, the J end by 0 bases, with 11 bases between. The CDR3 region has the DNA TGCGCCAGCAGCCAGGGCGACGGAATGAACACTGAAGCTTTCTTT. Its protein product is CASSQGDGMNTEAFF.

A word on this clone: The junction does not match germline at one end; this may be a read error. The chain carries TRBV2 and TRBJ2-7, with a tentative D call TRBD1 (6 bases). This CDR3 comprises 12 residues. Germline loops: CDR1 SNHLY, CDR2 FYNNEI. CDR3 sequence reads: CASSDAPPGHSF. CDR3 coding DNA: TGTGCCAGCAGTGATGCCCCCCCGGGACACTCCTTC. Supplemented by reference TRBV2 and TRBJ2-7, the full variable domain reads EPEVTQTPSHQVTQMGQEVILRCVPISNHLYFYWYRQILGQKVEFLVSFYNNEISEKSEIFDDQFSVERPDGSNFTLKIRSTKLEDSAMYFCASSDAPPGHSFGPGTRLTVT.

The chain joins TRBV3-1 (or the pseudogene TRBV3-2) to TRBJ2-7, with 12 nucleotides matching TRBD2. V lost 1 base, J lost 2 bases, and 3 bases stayed unmatched. The germline CDR1 and CDR2 sequences are LGHDT and YNNKEL (reference sequence). This CDR3 is 16 amino acids long. The CDR3 DNA is TGTGCCAGCAGCCAAGGACTAGCGGGGGCGGCCTACGAGCAGTACTTC. As protein: CASSQGLAGAAYEQYF.

The chain links TRBV28 to TRBJ2-5; 13 positions match TRBD2. CDR3 length: 18 amino acids. V lost 1 base and J lost 3; bases outside the gene matches: 8. The germline V gene encodes CDR1 MDHEN and CDR2 SYDVKM. CDR3 sequence (DNA): TGTGCCAGCAGTTTATTTTGGGGGACTAGCGGGATCGAAGAGACCCAGTACTTC. This gives the protein CASSLFWGTSGIEETQYF. The variable domain in full, completed from reference TRBV28 and TRBJ2-5, reads DVKVTQSSRYLVKRTGEKVFLECVQDMDHENMFWYRQDPGLGLRLIYFSYDVKMKEKGDIPEGYSVSREKKERFSLILESASTNQTSMYLCASSLFWGTSGIEETQYFGPGTRLLVL.

The gene calls are TRBV7-2 and TRBJ2-5; tentative D call: TRBD1 (6 bases). V dropped 4 bases and J dropped 1 base, with 7 bases sitting between them. From germline, CDR1 is SGHTA and CDR2 FQGNSA. This CDR3 has 13 residues. The CDR3 DNA is TGTGCCAGCAGCTCGACAGGCCAAGAGACCCAGTACTTC. Its translation: CASSSTGQETQYF.

The chain is built from TRBV4-3 and TRBJ2-7; weak D call: TRBD1 (5 bases). Trimming pared 0 bases from V and 6 bases from J, leaving 15 bases between. This CDR3 spans 15 amino acids. Germline values: CDR1 LGHNA, CDR2 YSLEER. DNA for the CDR3: TGCGCCAGCAGCCAAGATGGGCACAGGATGAGCGAGCAGTACTTC. It is translated as CASSQDGHRMSEQYF.

This clone was recorded a few times. The chain links TRBV9 to TRBJ1-3; D is possibly TRBD1 (6 bases). The CDR3 sequence is 15 residues long. Trimming left V 0 bases short and J 6 bases short, with 13 bases between. Germline CDR1 reads SGDLS; CDR2 reads YYNGEE. The CDR3 DNA reads TGTGCCAGCAGCGTAGGAGGGACAAGCGTAAACACCATATATTTT. Amino acids: CASSVGGTSVNTIYF. Full variable domain (remainder filled in from reference TRBV9 and TRBJ1-3): DSGVTQTPKHLITATGQRVTLRCSPRSGDLSVYWYQQSLDQGLQFLIQYYNGEERAKGNILERFSAQQFPDLHSELNLSSLELGDSALYFCASSVGGTSVNTIYFGEGSWLTVV.

CDR3 residues: CASSERQGASEQYF. For the CDR3, the DNA is TGCGCCAGCAGCGAGCGACAGGGGGCCAGCGAGCAGTACTTC. V is TRBV4-3 and J is TRBJ2-7; 10 nucleotides match TRBD1. Trimming cost V 5 bases and J 6 bases; bases outside gene matches: 7. The CDR3 extends over 14 amino acids. CDR1 is LGHNA and CDR2 is YSLEER in the germline V gene.

The chain has TRBV9 and TRBJ2-1; 8 positions match TRBD1. The CDR3 length is 16 residues. Trimming at V came to 0 bases and at J to 10 bases, leaving 12 bases not matched to a gene. The germline V gene encodes CDR1 SGDLS and CDR2 YYNGEE. Here the CDR3 reads CASSVAGTGGVWEQFF. CDR3 coding DNA: TGTGCCAGCAGCGTAGCTGGAACAGGGGGTGTGTGGGAGCAGTTCTTC.

The V gene is TRBV7-2, the J gene TRBJ1-5; maybe TRBD1 (5 bases). The CDR3 covers 15 residues. V was clipped by 1 base and J by 6 bases, with 13 bases between them. Germline loops: CDR1 SGHTA, CDR2 FQGNSA. The CDR3 nucleotides read TGTGCCAGCAGCTTAGGCCCGGGGGAGGGTCAGCCCCAGCATTTT. Protein sequence: CASSLGPGEGQPQHF.